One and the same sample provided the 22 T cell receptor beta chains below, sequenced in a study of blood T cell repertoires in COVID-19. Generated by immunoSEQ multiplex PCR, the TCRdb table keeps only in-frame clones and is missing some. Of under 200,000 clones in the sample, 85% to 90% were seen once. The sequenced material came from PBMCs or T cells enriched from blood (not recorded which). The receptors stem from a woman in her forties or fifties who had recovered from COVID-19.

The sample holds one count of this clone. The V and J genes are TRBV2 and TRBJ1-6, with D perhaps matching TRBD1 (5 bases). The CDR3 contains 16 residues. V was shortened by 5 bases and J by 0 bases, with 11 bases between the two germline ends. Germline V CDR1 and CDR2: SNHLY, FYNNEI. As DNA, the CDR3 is TGTGCCAGCAGTCCTGGGGGAGGCTCCTATAATTCACCCCTCCACTTT. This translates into CASSPGGGSYNSPLHF.

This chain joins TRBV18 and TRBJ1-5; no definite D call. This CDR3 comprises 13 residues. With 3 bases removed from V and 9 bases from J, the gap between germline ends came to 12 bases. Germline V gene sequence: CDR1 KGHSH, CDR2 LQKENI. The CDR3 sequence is CASSPGLSGPQHF. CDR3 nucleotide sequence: TGTGCCAGCTCACCTGGTTTGAGTGGGCCCCAGCATTTT. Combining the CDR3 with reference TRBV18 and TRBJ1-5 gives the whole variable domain NAGVMQNPRHLVRRRGQEARLRCSPMKGHSHVYWYRQLPEEGLKFMVYLQKENIIDESGMPKERFSAEFPKEGPSILRIQQVVRGDSAAYFCASSPGLSGPQHFGDGTRLSIL.

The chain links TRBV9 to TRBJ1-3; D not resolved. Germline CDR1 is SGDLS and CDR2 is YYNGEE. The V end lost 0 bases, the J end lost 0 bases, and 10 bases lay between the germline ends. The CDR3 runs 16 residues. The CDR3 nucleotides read TGTGCCAGCAGCGTAGGGAGTTCCAACTCTGGAAACACCATATATTTT. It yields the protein CASSVGSSNSGNTIYF.

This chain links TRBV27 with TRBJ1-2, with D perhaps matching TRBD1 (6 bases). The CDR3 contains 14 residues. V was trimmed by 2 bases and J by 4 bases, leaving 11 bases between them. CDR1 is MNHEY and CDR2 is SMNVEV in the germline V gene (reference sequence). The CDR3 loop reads CASSLTGISYGYTF. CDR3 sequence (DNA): TGTGCCAGCAGTTTAACAGGGATTTCCTATGGCTACACCTTC.

CDR3: CATSDPLAFPGDTQYF. DNA of the CDR3: TGTGCCACCAGTGATCCCCTAGCGTTCCCCGGGGATACGCAGTATTTT. The chain is built from TRBV24-1 and TRBJ2-3; D perhaps matches TRBD2 (6 bases). V was shortened by 3 bases and J by 6 bases, with 18 bases between the two germline ends. This CDR3 has 16 amino acids. Germline assignment: CDR1 KGHDR and CDR2 SFDVKD.

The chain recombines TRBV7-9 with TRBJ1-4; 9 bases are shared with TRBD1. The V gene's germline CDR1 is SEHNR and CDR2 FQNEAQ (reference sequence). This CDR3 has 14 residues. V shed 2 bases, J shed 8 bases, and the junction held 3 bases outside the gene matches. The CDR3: CASSLTTGGEKLFF. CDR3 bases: TGTGCCAGCAGCTTAACGACAGGGGGGGAAAAACTGTTTTTT.

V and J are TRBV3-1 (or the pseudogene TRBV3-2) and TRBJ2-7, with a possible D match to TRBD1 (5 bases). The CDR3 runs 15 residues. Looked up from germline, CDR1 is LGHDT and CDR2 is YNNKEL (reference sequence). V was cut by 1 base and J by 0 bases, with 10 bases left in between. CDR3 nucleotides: TGTGCCAGCAGCCAAGTTGCAGGGATCTCCTACGAGCAGTACTTC. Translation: CASSQVAGISYEQYF.

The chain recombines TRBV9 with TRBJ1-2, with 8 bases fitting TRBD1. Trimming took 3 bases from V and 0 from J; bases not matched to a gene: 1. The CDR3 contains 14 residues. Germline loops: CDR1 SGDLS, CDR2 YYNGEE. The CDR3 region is CASSAGQANYGYTF. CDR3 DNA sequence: TGTGCCAGCAGCGCGGGACAGGCTAACTATGGCTACACCTTC.

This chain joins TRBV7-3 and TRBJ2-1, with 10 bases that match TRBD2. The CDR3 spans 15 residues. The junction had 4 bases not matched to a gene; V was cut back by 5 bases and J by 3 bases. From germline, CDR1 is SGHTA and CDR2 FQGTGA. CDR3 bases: TGTGCCAGCAGCACCCGACTAGCGGGCTACAATGAGCAGTTCTTC. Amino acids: CASSTRLAGYNEQFF. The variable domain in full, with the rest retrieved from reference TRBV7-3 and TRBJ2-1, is GAGVSQTPSNKVTEKGKYVELRCDPISGHTALYWYRQSLGQGPEFLIYFQGTGAADDSGLPNDRFFAVRPEGSVSTLKIQRTERGDSAVYLCASSTRLAGYNEQFFGPGTRLTVL.

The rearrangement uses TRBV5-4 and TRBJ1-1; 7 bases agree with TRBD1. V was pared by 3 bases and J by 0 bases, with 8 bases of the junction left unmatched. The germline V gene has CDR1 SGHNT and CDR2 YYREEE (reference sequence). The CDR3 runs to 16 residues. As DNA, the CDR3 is TGTGCCAGCAGCTATCCGACAGGGACCGTGAACACTGAAGCTTTCTTT. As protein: CASSYPTGTVNTEAFF.

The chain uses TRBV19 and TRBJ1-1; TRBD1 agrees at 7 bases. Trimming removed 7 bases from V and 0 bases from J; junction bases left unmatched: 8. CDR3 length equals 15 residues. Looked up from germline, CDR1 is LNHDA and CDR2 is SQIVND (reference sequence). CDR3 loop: CASKGKGQVNTEAFF. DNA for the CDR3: TGTGCCAGTAAGGGAAAAGGACAGGTGAACACTGAAGCTTTCTTT.

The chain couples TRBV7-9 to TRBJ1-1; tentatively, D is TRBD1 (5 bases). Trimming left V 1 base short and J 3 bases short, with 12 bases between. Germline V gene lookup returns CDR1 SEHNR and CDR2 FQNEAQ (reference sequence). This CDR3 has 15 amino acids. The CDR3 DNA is TGTGCCAGCAGCTTAGGTGGGGGGGTGGACACTGAAGCTTTCTTT. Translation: CASSLGGGVDTEAFF.

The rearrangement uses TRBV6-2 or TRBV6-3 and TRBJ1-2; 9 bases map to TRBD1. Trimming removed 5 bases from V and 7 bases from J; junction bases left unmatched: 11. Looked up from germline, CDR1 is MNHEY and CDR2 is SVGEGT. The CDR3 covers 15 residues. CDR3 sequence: CASSPQGGTGSGYTF. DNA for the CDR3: TGTGCCAGCAGTCCCCAGGGCGGGACAGGGAGTGGCTACACCTTC.

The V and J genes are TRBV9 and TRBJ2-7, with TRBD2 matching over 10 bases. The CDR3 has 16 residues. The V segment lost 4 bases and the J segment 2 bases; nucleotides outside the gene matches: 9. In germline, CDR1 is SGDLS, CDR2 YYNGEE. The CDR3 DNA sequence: TGTGCCAGCAGCTTTGGATTAGCGGGGGGCCCCTACGAGCAGTACTTC. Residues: CASSFGLAGGPYEQYF. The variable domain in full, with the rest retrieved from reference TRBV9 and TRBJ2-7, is DSGVTQTPKHLITATGQRVTLRCSPRSGDLSVYWYQQSLDQGLQFLIQYYNGEERAKGNILERFSAQQFPDLHSELNLSSLELGDSALYFCASSFGLAGGPYEQYFGPGTRLTVT.

The CDR3 loop reads CASSYAGRASTDTQYF. The CDR3 region has the DNA TGTGCCAGCAGTTATGCAGGGCGTGCTAGCACAGATACGCAGTATTTT. The chain combines TRBV6-2 or TRBV6-3 with TRBJ2-3; TRBD1 might be the D (5 bases). Germline V gene sequence: CDR1 MNHEY, CDR2 SVGEGT. The CDR3 runs 16 residues. V dropped 3 bases and J dropped 0 bases, with 13 bases sitting between them.

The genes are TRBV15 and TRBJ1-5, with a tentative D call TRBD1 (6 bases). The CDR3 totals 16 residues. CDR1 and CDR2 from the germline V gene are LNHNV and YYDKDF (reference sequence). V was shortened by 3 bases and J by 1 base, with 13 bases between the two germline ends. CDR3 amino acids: CATSRGRGASNQPQHF. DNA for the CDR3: TGTGCCACCAGCAGGGGCCGGGGGGCGAGCAATCAGCCCCAGCATTTT.

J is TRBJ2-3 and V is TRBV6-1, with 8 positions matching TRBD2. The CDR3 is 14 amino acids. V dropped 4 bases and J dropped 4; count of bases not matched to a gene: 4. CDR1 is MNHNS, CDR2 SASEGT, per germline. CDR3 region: CASSGAGASDTQYF. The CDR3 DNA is TGTGCCAGCAGTGGAGCGGGGGCCTCAGATACGCAGTATTTT.

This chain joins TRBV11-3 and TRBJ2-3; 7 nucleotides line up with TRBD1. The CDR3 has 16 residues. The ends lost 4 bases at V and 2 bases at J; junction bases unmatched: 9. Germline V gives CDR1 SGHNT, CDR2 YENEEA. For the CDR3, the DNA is TGTGCCAGCAGCTCGTCCACAGGGGCTTCCACAGATACGCAGTATTTT. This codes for CASSSSTGASTDTQYF.

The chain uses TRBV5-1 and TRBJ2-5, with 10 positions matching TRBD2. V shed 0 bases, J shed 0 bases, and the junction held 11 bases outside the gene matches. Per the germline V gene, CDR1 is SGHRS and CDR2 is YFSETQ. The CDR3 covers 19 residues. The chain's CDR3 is CASSLGLAGAEGYQETQYF. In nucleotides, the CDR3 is TGCGCCAGCAGCTTGGGCCTAGCGGGGGCGGAAGGCTACCAAGAGACCCAGTACTTC.

CDR3 protein: CAWSVLLGYTF. The CDR3 DNA reads as TGTGCCTGGAGTGTACTACTGGGCTACACCTTC. The chain couples TRBV30 to TRBJ1-2; no firm D call. Germline-derived CDR1 and CDR2 are GTSNPN and SVGIG (reference sequence). Trimming left V 0 bases short and J 8 bases short, with 7 bases between. The CDR3 consists of 11 residues.

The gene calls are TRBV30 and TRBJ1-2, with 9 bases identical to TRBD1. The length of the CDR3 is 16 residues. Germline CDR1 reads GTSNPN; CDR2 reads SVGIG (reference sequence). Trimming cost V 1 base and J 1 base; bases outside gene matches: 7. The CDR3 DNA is TGTGCCTGGAGTGAATCCGGGACAGGGAGTAACTATGGCTACACCTTC. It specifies CAWSESGTGSNYGYTF.

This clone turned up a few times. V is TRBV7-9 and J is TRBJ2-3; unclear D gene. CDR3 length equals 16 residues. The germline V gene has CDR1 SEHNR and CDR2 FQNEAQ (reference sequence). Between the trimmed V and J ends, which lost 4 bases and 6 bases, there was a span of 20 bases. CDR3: CASSSAGWPAGDTQYF. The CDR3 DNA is TGTGCCAGCAGCTCCGCCGGGTGGCCGGCTGGCGATACGCAGTATTTT.